There are a few counts of the clone carrying this T cell receptor beta chain. Its matching antigen is unknown. Treatment meaning: 10-day PBMC culture with coronavirus spike peptide pools or control peptides (ViraFEST assay). These data are taken from a study of vaccination and CD4 T cells after COVID-19. Study context: Each person enrolled got two BNT162b2 or mRNA-1273 vaccine doses. Collection of post-COVID samples occurred a median 101 days after diagnosis, spanning a range of 35 to 161. Stimulation of the cells used overlapping spike peptide pools from SARS-CoV-2 and from the common cold coronaviruses HCoV-NL63, HCoV-OC43 and HCoV-229E.

This CDR3 is built from 16 residues. Sequencing of the DNA from cultured CD4+ T cells was carried out with the Oncomine TCR Beta short-read assay. Investigators isolated genomic DNA from cultured CD4+ T cells. TCRdb recomputed calls from the PCR reads with MiXCR, one row per CDR3 protein. The sample shows 20,000 to 25,000 distinct CDR3 sequences, around 43% of them seen only once. This TCR was recovered from a human donor who had recovered from COVID-19. The V and J genes are TRBV21-1 and TRBJ2-2; TRBD2, the table's D call, lacks a check against the DNA. TRBV21-1 is a pseudogene. The sequencing input was CD4+ T cells from blood, cultured in vitro. CDR3 sequence: CASSSRRGKGTGELFF. For the CDR3, the DNA is TGTGCCAGCAGCTCTCGGAGAGGGAAGGGCACCGGGGAGCTGTTTTTT.